These 17 T cell receptor beta chains were sequenced from one sample in a study of T cell repertoires in cytomegalovirus infection (dated by TCRdb to about 2019). The sequencer was an Illumina HiSeq 1500. TCRdb redid the processing of the public reads, applying fastp at Q25 and MiXCR, and retained in-frame beta chains. Identical CDR3 proteins give one entry, which carries the most common genes and DNA. The sample profile shows roughly 630,000 distinct CDR3 sequences; approximately 24% of them were found once. The ten largest make up 7.5% to 9% of the sample. Input material: CD8+ T cells from PBMCs. The receptors shown here come from a human donor in good health (CMV status not recorded). Some clones in this sample may be carry-over from other donors' samples.

The chain joins TRBV29-1 to TRBJ2-5; D not resolved. Trimming stripped 2 bases from V and 2 bases from J, with 6 bases between. Per germline, CDR1 SQVTM and CDR2 ANQGSEA. The CDR3 has 12 amino acids. The CDR3 sequence is CSVEQVQETQYF. The CDR3 DNA reads as TGCAGCGTTGAACAGGTACAAGAGACCCAGTACTTC. Complete variable domain (other parts from reference TRBV29-1 and TRBJ2-5): SAVISQKPSRDICQRGTSLTIQCQVDSQVTMMFWYRQQPGQSLTLIATANQGSEATYESGFVIDKFPISRPNLTFSTLTVSNMSPEDSSIYLCSVEQVQETQYFGPGTRLLVL.

The chain employs TRBV29-1 and TRBJ2-1; D might be TRBD1 (7 bases). The germline CDR1 and CDR2 sequences are SQVTM and ANQGSEA. V lost 3 bases, J lost 10 bases, and 22 bases lay in between. The CDR3 has 15 residues. CDR3 bases: TGCAGCGTTGAGGGGGGCGAGGGGGCATCCCTCGAGCAGTTCTTC. This encodes CSVEGGEGASLEQFF.

This clonotype occurred a few times. This chain uses TRBV20-1 with TRBJ2-1, with 10 bases matching TRBD2. In germline, CDR1 is DFQATT, CDR2 SNEGSKA (reference sequence). The CDR3 is 16 residues long. V dropped 0 bases and J dropped 4; count of bases not matched to a gene: 6. DNA of the CDR3: TGCAGTGCTAGAGAGGGGACTAGCGCCTTGTACAATGAGCAGTTCTTC. This codes for CSAREGTSALYNEQFF.

This chain links TRBV14 with TRBJ1-1, with D possibly matching TRBD1 (5 bases). The germline V gene has CDR1 SGHDN and CDR2 FVKESK. The CDR3 has 14 residues. V lost 1 base to trimming and J lost 6 bases, with 12 bases between them. DNA of the CDR3: TGTGCCAGCAGCCAAGGTCGGGGGAGCGCTGAAGCTTTCTTT. This sequence encodes CASSQGRGSAEAFF.

This clonotype was seen a handful of times. The V call is TRBV7-2, the J call TRBJ1-5, with TRBD1 as a possible D gene (5 bases). The V end was cut by 4 bases, the J end by 5 bases, with 9 bases between. The germline CDR1 and CDR2 sequences are SGHTA and FQGNSA. The CDR3 contains 13 residues. The CDR3 DNA sequence: TGTGCCAGCAGCTCAGGGATCTATCAGCCCCAGCATTTT. Translating it yields CASSSGIYQPQHF.

This clonotype showed up many times. The CDR3 here is CASAPIAGSNSPLHF. CDR3 nucleotide sequence: TGTGCCAGCGCTCCTATTGCAGGGTCGAATTCACCCCTCCACTTT. The J gene is TRBJ1-6, the V gene TRBV7-9, with a tentative D call TRBD1 (5 bases). Germline-derived CDR1 and CDR2 are SEHNR and FQNEAQ (reference sequence). Trimming shortened V by 8 bases and J by 7 bases, and 18 bases separated the two germline ends. The CDR3 has 15 residues.

The V gene is TRBV7-2, the J gene TRBJ2-5; possibly TRBD2 for D (5 bases). The CDR3 covers 15 residues. CDR1 is SGHTA and CDR2 is FQGNSA in the germline V gene. For the CDR3, the DNA is TGTGTCAACAGCTTAGCGAAACTACCAACGCGGACCCAGTACTTC. It translates to CVNSLAKLPTRTQYF.

This clonotype was seen only a few times. As DNA, the CDR3 is TGTGCCAGCAGCTTAGCCCAGGCAAGGAATGGCACCTTC. Protein sequence: CASSLAQARNGTF. The chain combines TRBV7-9 with TRBJ1-2, with D unresolved. CDR1 and CDR2 (germline): SEHNR, FQNEAQ (reference sequence). The CDR3 extends over 13 amino acids. The V and J ends lost 0 bases and 13 bases respectively, with 15 bases between them.

The genes are TRBV20-1 and TRBJ2-7; TRBD1 is a possible D gene (5 bases). This CDR3 region has 13 residues. V was pared by 0 bases and J by 3 bases, with 9 bases between. Germline lookup yields CDR1 DFQATT and CDR2 SNEGSKA (reference sequence). The CDR3 reads CSARETGYYEQYV. CDR3 nucleotides: TGCAGTGCTAGAGAAACAGGCTACTACGAGCAGTACGTC.

The CDR3 is CASSLAGSTTDTQYF. The CDR3 DNA reads TGTGCCAGCAGCTTAGCGGGGTCGACCACAGATACGCAGTATTTT. The V call is TRBV7-9, the J call TRBJ2-3; D gene unclear. The ends were cut back, 0 bases at V and 2 bases at J, with 9 bases in the middle. The CDR3 is made up of 15 amino acids. Germline assignment: CDR1 SEHNR and CDR2 FQNEAQ (reference sequence).

This clonotype was observed a few times. V is TRBV14 and J is TRBJ1-3; D is uncertain. The CDR3 runs to 14 residues. V was cut by 4 bases and J by 0 bases, with 7 bases left in between. CDR1 SGHDN and CDR2 FVKESK come from the germline V gene. The CDR3 DNA reads TGTGCCAGCAGCCCAACCCTCTCTGGAAACACCATATATTTT. Its protein product is CASSPTLSGNTIYF.

The chain is built from TRBV29-1 and TRBJ1-1; a weak D match, TRBD1 (6 bases). Germline V lookup: CDR1 SQVTM, CDR2 ANQGSEA. This CDR3 has 12 residues. The V and J ends lost 7 bases and 0 bases respectively, with 9 bases between them. CDR3 nucleotide sequence: TGCAGCGGGACAGATTTGAACACTGAAGCTTTCTTT. Encoded protein: CSGTDLNTEAFF.

This clonotype was found a few times. The J gene is TRBJ2-7, the V gene TRBV6-2 or TRBV6-3, with no clear D. CDR1 is MNHEY and CDR2 is SVGEGT in the germline V gene. V gave up 0 bases and J gave up 3 bases, with 9 bases separating them. This CDR3 has 14 residues. This CDR3 is CASSYSGTRYEQYF. CDR3 sequence (DNA): TGTGCCAGCAGTTACTCGGGCACCCGCTACGAGCAGTACTTC.

This clonotype has a count of ten or more. This chain uses TRBV7-9 with TRBJ1-2; 7 bases are shared with TRBD1. The trim removed 4 bases at V and 6 bases at J, leaving 11 bases unmatched. From germline, CDR1 is SEHNR and CDR2 FQNEAQ (reference sequence). This CDR3 is built from 15 residues. The CDR3 protein is CASSSTTGKKDGYTF. CDR3 coding DNA: TGTGCCAGCAGCTCAACGACAGGGAAGAAGGATGGCTACACCTTC. Full variable domain (rest looked up from reference TRBV7-9 and TRBJ1-2): DTGVSQNPRHKITKRGQNVTFRCDPISEHNRLYWYRQTLGQGPEFLTYFQNEAQLEKSRLLSDRFSAERPKGSFSTLEIQRTEQGDSAMYLCASSSTTGKKDGYTFGSGTRLTVV.

V and J are TRBV5-1 and TRBJ2-7; TRBD1 or TRBD2 may be the D gene (5 bases each). Germline CDR1 reads SGHRS; CDR2 reads YFSETQ. The V gene lost 0 bases and the J gene lost 2 bases, with 9 bases spanning the gap. This CDR3 region has 14 residues. CDR3 amino acids: CASSLVGDPYEQYV. As DNA, the CDR3 is TGCGCCAGCAGCTTGGTTGGGGACCCCTACGAGCAGTACGTC.

This sequence joins TRBV20-1 and TRBJ2-1, with 7 bases aligning to TRBD1. V lost 5 bases, J lost 1 base, and 8 bases stayed unmatched. Germline-derived CDR1 and CDR2 are DFQATT and SNEGSKA (reference sequence). The length of the CDR3 is 15 residues. This CDR3 is CSAGDRVTSYNEQFF. CDR3 coding DNA: TGCAGTGCTGGCGACAGGGTAACGTCCTACAATGAGCAGTTCTTC.

This clonotype was seen repeatedly, ten times or more. V gene TRBV7-9 combines with J gene TRBJ2-1; TRBD1 is a possible D gene (6 bases). Germline CDR1 is SEHNR and CDR2 is FQNEAQ (reference sequence). CDR3 length equals 13 residues. Between the trimmed V and J ends, which lost 4 bases and 7 bases, there was a span of 11 bases. DNA of the CDR3: TGTGCCAGCAGCTGGTCAAGGGGGAATGAGCAGTTCTTC. It translates to CASSWSRGNEQFF.